Listed below are T cell receptor beta chains from one sample, sequenced in a study of blood T cell repertoires in COVID-19. Data came from immunoSEQ multiplex PCR; TCRdb stores just in-frame clones and leaves some out. Seen here are under 150,000 clones, around 81% observed once, and the top ten hold more than 7%. Sequenced: peripheral blood. The receptors shown here come from a human donor with acute or convalescent COVID-19. The donor label of this sample is uncertain. The CDR3 runs from the conserved cysteine through the conserved F or W. A D gene is named only where the DNA matches it firmly. Clone size is not always given. Where it is, it says once, few, many or a class for expanded clones.

>TRBD1|.|TRBJ2-3|TRBV3-1/TRBV3-2
TGTGCCAGCAGCCTCAGGACAGGGGCACTTTCTCCAGATACGCAGTATTTT
CASSLRTGALSPDTQYF
>TRBD1|.|TRBJ2-6|TRBV7-9
TGTGCCAGCAGCTCGACAGGGGGCTCTGGGGCCAACGTCCTGACTTTC
CASSSTGGSGANVLTF
>.|.|TRBJ1-4|TRBV2
TGTGCCAGCAGAGACGCCACGGGGGGCGGTGAAAAACTGTTTTTT
CASRDATGGGEKLFF
>TRBD1|.|TRBJ1-2|TRBV19
TGTGCCACCCTGGACAGGGGGCATGGCTACACCTTC
CATLDRGHGYTF
>TRBD1|.|TRBJ1-5|TRBV27
TGTGCCAGCAGTTTACGAGGGGGCGACGGTCAGCCCCAGCATTTT
CASSLRGGDGQPQHF
>TRBD1|.|TRBJ1-3|TRBV25-1
TGTGCCAGCAGTGAGGGGAGGAGGGGGCGATCTGGAAACACCATATATTTT
CASSEGRRGRSGNTIYF
>.|.|TRBJ1-6|TRBV10-3
TGTGCCATCAGTGAGTCCTTCAATTCACCCCTCCACTTT
CAISESFNSPLHF
>.|.|TRBJ2-6|TRBV14
TGTGCCAGCAGCCAAGATCTCCACATCTCTGGGGCCAACGTCCTGACTTTC
CASSQDLHISGANVLTF
>.|.|TRBJ1-1|TRBV10-3
TGTGCCATCAGTCTACAGGGTATGAACACTGAAGCTTTCTTT
CAISLQGMNTEAFF
>TRBD1|.|TRBJ1-2|TRBV20-1
TGCAGTGCTAGTTGGGACAGGGGCTATTATGGCTACACCTTC
CSASWDRGYYGYTF
>.|.|TRBJ2-1|TRBV19
TGTGCCAGTAGTATCTTTAGCTCCTACAATGAGCAGTTCTTC
CASSIFSSYNEQFF
>.|.|TRBJ1-1|TRBV5-1
TGCGCCAGCAGCGAACAGCCTAACACTGAAGCTTTCTTT
CASSEQPNTEAFF
>.|once|TRBJ1-2|TRBV7-9
TGTGCCAGCAGTTCTCAGGGGTATGGCTACACCTTC
CASSSQGYGYTF
>.|many|TRBJ2-1|TRBV19
TGTGCCAGTAGTATTACCTCCTGGGACGGAGGGTACAATGAGCAGTTCTTC
CASSITSWDGGYNEQFF
>TRBD2|few|TRBJ2-5|TRBV3-1/TRBV3-2
TGTGCCAGCTCCGGGGGGGCAAGAGAGACCCAGTACTTC
CASSGGARETQYF
>.|.|TRBJ1-1|TRBV30
TGTGCCTGGAGGCTTTCGAGGGCTGGGAACACTGAAGCTTTCTTT
CAWRLSRAGNTEAFF
>TRBD1|.|TRBJ2-5|TRBV6-5
TGTGCCAGCAGTTACTCGTTAGGGGGCATAAGAGAGACCCAGTACTTC
CASSYSLGGIRETQYF
>.|.|TRBJ1-3|TRBV5-1
TGCGCCAGCAGTAGGAGTTACGACTCTGGAAACACCATATATTTT
CASSRSYDSGNTIYF
>TRBD1|.|TRBJ1-5|TRBV24-1
TGTGCCACCAGTGATTCCAGGACAGGGTATAGCAATCAGCCCCAGCATTTT
CATSDSRTGYSNQPQHF
>.|.|TRBJ1-2|TRBV27
TGTGCCAGCAGTTTAGGCTCCCTTCAGACTCCCATGCGGGGCTACACCTTC
CASSLGSLQTPMRGYTF
>TRBD1|.|TRBJ1-2|TRBV19
TGTGCCAGTACTTCGTTCCCGGGACAGGGGGCCGGTGGCTACACCTTC
CASTSFPGQGAGGYTF
>.|.|TRBJ2-5|TRBV5-1
TGCGCCAGCAGTACTGACGGGGGCCAAGAGACCCAGTACTTC
CASSTDGGQETQYF
>.|.|TRBJ1-2|TRBV6-5
TGTGCCAGCAGTTCGGCGCAGGAAATCTATGGCTACACCTTC
CASSSAQEIYGYTF
>.|.|TRBJ1-2|TRBV7-9
TGTGCCAGCAGCCGAGGAACCTCCTCTCGGGGCTACACCTTC
CASSRGTSSRGYTF
>TRBD1|.|TRBJ1-3|TRBV24-1
TGTGCCACCAGTGATCCAACAGGGGAAGATGGAAACACCATATATTTT
CATSDPTGEDGNTIYF
>TRBD2|.|TRBJ2-4|TRBV3-1/TRBV3-2
TGTGCCAGCAGCCCAGGGACTAGCCATCAGGGCATTCAGTACTTC
CASSPGTSHQGIQYF
>.|.|TRBJ1-1|TRBV12-3/TRBV12-4
TGTGCCAGCAGTTTTGGACTTTCTAAAGCTTTCTTT
CASSFGLSKAFF
>.|.|TRBJ1-2|TRBV4-2
TGTGCCAGCAGCCAAGTGGAGGGCTCGCTAGTCTATGGCTACACCTTC
CASSQVEGSLVYGYTF
>.|.|TRBJ1-6|TRBV10-1
TGCGCCAGCAGTGAACAGCTCGATTCACCCCTCCACTTT
CASSEQLDSPLHF
>.|.|TRBJ1-2|TRBV28
TGTGCCAGCAGCCGGACAAGTAACTATGGCTACACCTTC
CASSRTSNYGYTF
>.|.|TRBJ2-7|TRBV6-5
TGTGCCAGCAGTTCCCTGTCGAGCTACGAGCAGTACTTC
CASSSLSSYEQYF
>.|.|TRBJ2-1|TRBV30
TGTGCCTGGACCCCCCGGGGGGCCCTCTACAATGAGCAGTTCTTC
CAWTPRGALYNEQFF
>.|.|TRBJ1-1|TRBV2
TGTGCCAGCAGTGTACAGGCGAACACTGAAGCTTTCTTT
CASSVQANTEAFF
>.|.|TRBJ1-6|TRBV7-9
TGTGCCAGCAGCCCCCTCGCACAGGGCGCACCCCTCCACTTT
CASSPLAQGAPLHF
>TRBD1|.|TRBJ1-1|TRBV11-2
TGTGCCAGCAGTTCACCAAGGGGGCAAGGTATAGCTTTCTTT
CASSSPRGQGIAFF
>.|many|TRBJ1-2|TRBV19
TGTGCCAGTAGTATCTCTCTCGGGAGCGCCTATGGCTACACCTTC
CASSISLGSAYGYTF
>TRBD2|.|TRBJ2-1|TRBV13
TGTGCCAGCAGCTTGGGTCCAGCGGGGGGGTCCTACAATGAGCAGTTCTTC
CASSLGPAGGSYNEQFF
>.|.|TRBJ2-3|TRBV5-4
TGTGCCAGCAGCTTATTTAACACAGATACGCAGTATTTT
CASSLFNTDTQYF
>TRBD1|.|TRBJ2-1|TRBV24-1
TGTGCCACCAGTGAGGGACAGAGCTCCTACAATGAGCAGTTCTTC
CATSEGQSSYNEQFF
>TRBD1|.|TRBJ1-2|TRBV6-1
TGTGCCAGCAGTGAGGGCAGGGGGCAGAGGTCGAGGTCGGATGGCTACACCTTC
CASSEGRGQRSRSDGYTF
>TRBD1|.|TRBJ2-1|TRBV12-3/TRBV12-4
TGTGCCAGCAGTTTAGGGACAGGAGCCTCCCCGTTCTTC
CASSLGTGASPFF
>TRBD1|.|TRBJ1-1|TRBV10-3
TGTGCCATCAGTTATCTCGACAGGGACAACTTGAACACTGAAGCTTTCTTT
CAISYLDRDNLNTEAFF
>.|many|TRBJ2-5|TRBV10-2
TGCGCCAGCACCGACAGCCCCAAGACCCAGTACTTC
CASTDSPKTQYF
>.|.|TRBJ2-5|TRBV5-7
TGTGCCAGCAGCACGTGCGTGCCAGGGCGCCAAGAGACCCAGTACTTC
CASSTCVPGRQETQYF
>TRBD1|.|TRBJ2-7|TRBV5-1
TGCGCCAGCAGCGCCCGCCGGGACAGGGCTATACACGAGCAGTACTTC
CASSARRDRAIHEQYF
>TRBD2|few|TRBJ2-1|TRBV30
TGTGCCTGGAGGGCCGGGACTAGCGAAGGGGATGAGCAGTTCTTC
CAWRAGTSEGDEQFF
>TRBD1|.|TRBJ1-1|TRBV12-5
TGTGCTAGTGGAGGGACAGGGGGCCTCACTGAAGCTTTCTTT
CASGGTGGLTEAFF
>TRBD1|.|TRBJ1-2|TRBV13
TGTGCCAGCAGCTTAGACCACAGGGGGGACTATGGCTACACCTTC
CASSLDHRGDYGYTF
>TRBD1|.|TRBJ1-5|TRBV18
TGTGCCAGCTCACCAGGGACAGTTTATAGCAATCAGCCCCAGCATTTT
CASSPGTVYSNQPQHF
>.|.|TRBJ2-7|TRBV5-1
TGCGCCAGCAGCTTGGCCACAGCAGGGCCCTACGAGCAGTACTTC
CASSLATAGPYEQYF